Listed here are 29 T cell receptor beta chains from one sample, sequenced in a study of blood T cell repertoires in COVID-19. Sequencing used immunoSEQ multiplex PCR; TCRdb keeps in-frame clones, though not all of them. The profile covers around 91,000 clones, with around 85% appearing a single time and approximately 40% taken by the ten largest. Sequenced input: peripheral blood. The receptors here all came from an elderly man with acute or convalescent COVID-19.

Written as DNA, the CDR3 is TGTGCCTGGAATCATGGCTCGTACAATGAGCAGTTCTTC. Protein: CAWNHGSYNEQFF. This chain links TRBV30 with TRBJ2-1; D is unclear. With 4 bases removed from V and 4 bases from J, the gap between germline ends came to 11 bases. Germline V gives CDR1 GTSNPN, CDR2 SVGIG (reference sequence). This CDR3 spans 13 amino acids.

The rearrangement links TRBV11-2 to TRBJ2-3; 8 bases line up with TRBD1. Looked up from germline, CDR1 is SGHAT and CDR2 is FQNNGV. V lost 6 bases to trimming and J lost 6 bases; unmatched junction nucleotides: 8. This CDR3 comprises 14 residues. Here the CDR3 DNA reads TGTGCCAGCAGACCGGGACAGGTAGAGGATACGCAGTATTTT. It codes for CASRPGQVEDTQYF.

The chain joins TRBV10-1 to TRBJ2-2; D gene uncertain. Trimming removed 6 bases at V and 2 bases at J, with 10 bases between. The CDR3 runs to 14 residues. Germline assignment: CDR1 WNHNN and CDR2 SYGVQD (reference sequence). CDR3 amino acids: CASSELDNTGELFF. The CDR3 region has the DNA TGCGCCAGCAGCGAACTCGATAACACCGGGGAGCTGTTTTTT.

The chain uses TRBV6-4 and TRBJ2-2; weak D call: TRBD2 (6 bases). CDR3 length: 15 amino acids. CDR1 MRHNA and CDR2 SNTAGT come from the germline V gene. Trimming shortened V by 5 bases and J by 1 base, and 11 bases separated the two germline ends. The CDR3 here is CASSKEGGNTGELFF. Written as DNA, the CDR3 is TGTGCCAGCAGTAAGGAGGGCGGGAACACCGGGGAGCTGTTTTTT.

This clone was found a few times. The chain links TRBV5-1 to TRBJ2-6; tentative D call: TRBD2 (6 bases). Germline loops: CDR1 SGHRS, CDR2 YFSETQ. This CDR3 is built from 21 residues. Trimming removed 4 bases from V and 4 bases from J, with 30 bases in between. The CDR3 DNA sequence: TGCGCCAGCAGCATACCCATCTCGGGCCTGGGATTGGGGGGAGGGGCCAACGTCCTGACTTTC. Encoded protein: CASSIPISGLGLGGGANVLTF. Together with reference TRBV5-1 and TRBJ2-6, the CDR3 gives the full variable domain: KAGVTQTPRYLIKTRGQQVTLSCSPISGHRSVSWYQQTPGQGLQFLFEYFSETQRNKGNFPGRFSGRQFSNSRSEMNVSTLELGDSALYLCASSIPISGLGLGGGANVLTFGAGSRLTVL.

This chain uses TRBV15 with TRBJ2-5; 7 bases agree with TRBD1. CDR3 length: 12 amino acids. Germline trimming cut 9 bases from V and 4 bases from J; bases unmatched to any gene: 5. Germline V gene lookup returns CDR1 LNHNV and CDR2 YYDKDF (reference sequence). The DNA for the CDR3 is TGTGCCACTAGACAGGGTCCAGAGACCCAGTACTTC. Residues: CATRQGPETQYF. Together with reference TRBV15 and TRBJ2-5, the CDR3 gives the full variable domain: DAMVIQNPRYQVTQFGKPVTLSCSQTLNHNVMYWYQQKSSQAPKLLFHYYDKDFNNEADTPDNFQSRRPNTSFCFLDIRSPGLGDTAMYLCATRQGPETQYFGPGTRLLVL.

The chain combines TRBV6-5 with TRBJ1-3; TRBD1 aligns across 8 bases. CDR3 length equals 14 residues. The germline V gene encodes CDR1 MNHEY and CDR2 SVGAGI. V trimming: 7 bases; J trimming: 2 bases; junction bases outside the gene matches: 4. The CDR3 sequence is CASTQGAPGNTIYF. CDR3 coding DNA: TGTGCCAGCACTCAGGGGGCTCCTGGAAACACCATATATTTT.

CDR3 nucleotides: TGTGCCTGGAAGGTGCAGGGTCCCGGGGAGCTGTTTTTT. Amino acids: CAWKVQGPGELFF. V and J are TRBV30 and TRBJ2-2; D perhaps matches TRBD1 (5 bases). There are 13 residues in the CDR3. V was cut by 4 bases and J by 6 bases, with 12 bases left in between. CDR1 is GTSNPN, CDR2 SVGIG, per germline (reference sequence).

The rearrangement uses TRBV6-5 and TRBJ2-7, with D perhaps matching TRBD1 (6 bases). V gave up 11 bases and J gave up 4 bases, with 15 bases separating them. Germline V gene lookup returns CDR1 MNHEY and CDR2 SVGAGI. The CDR3 is 12 amino acids. The CDR3 DNA reads as TGTGCCCTCAGGGGACCCGGATACGAGCAGTACTTC. Amino acid sequence: CALRGPGYEQYF.

The chain carries TRBV19 and TRBJ1-2, with TRBD1 identical over 7 bases. V trimming: 6 bases; J trimming: 4 bases; junction bases outside the gene matches: 8. Germline CDR1 is LNHDA and CDR2 is SQIVND (reference sequence). This CDR3 has 14 residues. The chain's CDR3 is CASRSGGQIYGYTF. The CDR3 region has the DNA TGTGCCAGTAGGTCCGGGGGACAGATCTATGGCTACACCTTC. Based on the CDR3 plus reference TRBV19 and TRBJ1-2, the full variable domain is DGGITQSPKYLFRKEGQNVTLSCEQNLNHDAMYWYRQDPGQGLRLIYYSQIVNDFQKGDIAEGYSVSREKKESFPLTVTSAQKNPTAFYLCASRSGGQIYGYTFGSGTRLTVV.

This CDR3 reads CASSPTGGQGAQYF. CDR3 DNA sequence: TGCGCCAGCAGCCCTACGGGAGGGCAGGGGGCCCAGTACTTC. This rearrangement joins TRBV4-3 to TRBJ2-5; possibly TRBD2 for D (8 bases). The CDR3 sequence is 14 residues long. Trimming took 4 bases from V and 9 from J, leaving 18 bases between them. CDR1 is LGHNA, CDR2 YSLEER, per germline.

V and J are TRBV12-5 and TRBJ1-3; a possible D gene is TRBD1 (6 bases). Germline CDR1 is LGHNT and CDR2 is FRNRAP. The V and J ends lost 6 bases and 4 bases respectively, with 10 bases between them. This CDR3 is 13 amino acids long. In DNA, the CDR3 is TGTGCTAGTGGGCGGACAGAGGGAAACACCATATATTTT. Its translation: CASGRTEGNTIYF.

V is TRBV27 and J is TRBJ2-3, with 10 bases aligning to TRBD2. The germline V gene encodes CDR1 MNHEY and CDR2 SMNVEV (reference sequence). The J segment lost 4 bases and the V segment lost 5 bases, leaving 6 bases of the junction unmatched. CDR3 length: 15 residues. CDR3 protein: CASSGIAGGPDTQYF. CDR3 DNA sequence: TGTGCCAGCAGTGGAATAGCGGGAGGTCCAGATACGCAGTATTTT.

This sequence joins TRBV6-6 and TRBJ2-1, with D possibly matching TRBD1 (7 bases). The length of the CDR3 is 14 residues. The V end was cut by 2 bases, the J end by 12 bases, with 17 bases between. Looked up from germline, CDR1 is MNHNY and CDR2 is SVGAGI (reference sequence). The CDR3 reads CASSYQGDSMGQFF. CDR3 bases: TGTGCCAGCAGTTACCAGGGGGACTCTATGGGGCAGTTCTTC.

V and J are TRBV29-1 and TRBJ2-6; 9 nucleotides line up with TRBD1. The V and J ends lost 5 bases and 8 bases, in that order; junction bases with no gene match: 10. Per germline, CDR1 SQVTM and CDR2 ANQGSEA. The CDR3 length is 15 residues. Here the CDR3 reads CSVSNTGGYTNVLTF. CDR3 bases: TGCAGCGTTTCTAACACAGGGGGCTATACCAACGTCCTGACTTTC. Using reference TRBV29-1 and TRBJ2-6 for the parts outside the CDR3, the full variable domain is SAVISQKPSRDICQRGTSLTIQCQVDSQVTMMFWYRQQPGQSLTLIATANQGSEATYESGFVIDKFPISRPNLTFSTLTVSNMSPEDSSIYLCSVSNTGGYTNVLTFGAGSRLTVL.

The gene calls are TRBV6-5 and TRBJ1-2; no reliable D call. Germline CDR1 is MNHEY and CDR2 is SVGAGI. V was pared by 5 bases and J by 4 bases, with 5 bases between. The CDR3 loop spans 11 amino acids. Here the CDR3 reads CASSPSYGYTF. The CDR3, as DNA: TGTGCCAGCAGTCCTTCCTATGGCTACACCTTC.

This chain uses TRBV28 with TRBJ1-1; maybe TRBD1 (6 bases). Between the trimmed V and J ends, which lost 6 bases and 0 bases, there was a span of 14 bases. The germline V gene has CDR1 MDHEN and CDR2 SYDVKM. The CDR3 totals 15 residues. The CDR3 coding sequence is TGTGCCAGCAGGTTAACGGGACACATGAACACTGAAGCTTTCTTT. It encodes CASRLTGHMNTEAFF.

This sequence joins TRBV29-1 and TRBJ1-2, with TRBD1 matching 9 bases. V lost 6 bases and J lost 6; bases outside the gene matches: 8. Germline V gene lookup returns CDR1 SQVTM and CDR2 ANQGSEA. This CDR3 contains 13 residues. Here the CDR3 reads CSVSGTGLDGYTF. As DNA, the CDR3 is TGCAGCGTATCCGGGACAGGGCTCGATGGCTACACCTTC.

This chain links TRBV19 with TRBJ2-3, with unresolved D. The ends were cut back, 2 bases at V and 6 bases at J, with 9 bases in the middle. The CDR3 sequence is 13 residues long. Germline values: CDR1 LNHDA, CDR2 SQIVND (reference sequence). CDR3 in DNA: TGTGCCAGTAGTATACGAGGTTGGGATACGCAGTATTTT. Translating gives CASSIRGWDTQYF.

The chain employs TRBV5-1 and TRBJ2-1, with TRBD2 matching over 11 bases. The CDR3 spans 16 residues. The germline V gene encodes CDR1 SGHRS and CDR2 YFSETQ. With V trimmed by 1 base and J by 9 bases, 9 bases remained unmatched. The CDR3 spells CASSLSGTSGLFEQFF. Written as DNA, the CDR3 is TGCGCCAGCAGCTTGTCCGGGACTAGCGGTCTCTTTGAGCAGTTCTTC.

The chain joins TRBV2 to TRBJ2-7, with a possible D match to TRBD1 (6 bases). V dropped 8 bases and J dropped 4 bases, with 9 bases sitting between them. CDR3 length: 11 residues. CDR1 SNHLY and CDR2 FYNNEI come from the germline V gene. The CDR3 DNA sequence: TGTGCCAGCCGGCAGGGGTACGAGCAGTACTTC. This sequence encodes CASRQGYEQYF.

The chain joins TRBV29-1 to TRBJ1-3, with no clear D. Trimming removed 4 bases at V and 1 base at J, with 8 bases between. Germline lookup yields CDR1 SQVTM and CDR2 ANQGSEA. The CDR3 is 13 residues long. The CDR3 nucleotides read TGCAGCGTTGGAGGCTTATCTGGAAACACCATATATTTT. Its translation is CSVGGLSGNTIYF. The variable domain in full, with the rest retrieved from reference TRBV29-1 and TRBJ1-3, is SAVISQKPSRDICQRGTSLTIQCQVDSQVTMMFWYRQQPGQSLTLIATANQGSEATYESGFVIDKFPISRPNLTFSTLTVSNMSPEDSSIYLCSVGGLSGNTIYFGEGSWLTVV.

The V call is TRBV12-3 or TRBV12-4, the J call TRBJ1-6; D might be TRBD1 (5 bases). The CDR3 covers 13 residues. Trimming removed 7 bases from V and 5 bases from J, with 9 bases in between. CDR3 amino acids: CASTATDNSPLHF. The CDR3, as DNA: TGTGCCAGCACTGCGACAGATAATTCACCCCTCCACTTT.

The rearrangement joins TRBV12-3 or TRBV12-4 to TRBJ1-5; no clear D. Trimming shortened V by 3 bases and J by 5 bases, and 8 bases separated the two germline ends. The CDR3 has 13 residues. The CDR3 here is CASSFPGDQPQHF. The CDR3 DNA follows: TGTGCCAGCAGTTTTCCCGGGGATCAGCCCCAGCATTTT.

This sequence joins TRBV24-1 and TRBJ2-3, with D perhaps matching TRBD2 (5 bases). With 5 bases removed from V and 1 base from J, the gap between germline ends came to 12 bases. Per the germline V gene, CDR1 is KGHDR and CDR2 is SFDVKD. This CDR3 is 15 amino acids long. CDR3 amino acids: CATSASGSGTDTQYF. In DNA, the CDR3 is TGTGCCACCAGTGCCAGCGGCTCAGGCACAGATACGCAGTATTTT.

This chain uses TRBV6-5 with TRBJ1-4, with 10 bases fitting TRBD1. The CDR3 spans 15 residues. Trimming removed 7 bases from V and 12 bases from J; junction bases left unmatched: 14. Germline V gene data show CDR1 as MNHEY and CDR2 as SVGAGI. The CDR3 DNA follows: TGTGCCAGCACTGGAGGGACAGGGGCCGATGGGGAACTGTTTTTT. Translated: CASTGGTGADGELFF.

The chain couples TRBV5-8 to TRBJ2-1, with 9 bases aligning to TRBD1. This CDR3 spans 15 amino acids. Germline trimming cut 4 bases from V and 6 bases from J; bases unmatched to any gene: 8. The germline CDR1 and CDR2 sequences are SGHTS and YDEGEE. The DNA for the CDR3 is TGTGCCAGCAGCCCCCGGGACAGGGACGCCAATGAGCAGTTCTTC. Translated, it gives CASSPRDRDANEQFF.

The V call is TRBV11-1, the J call TRBJ1-1, with D maybe TRBD1 (5 bases). CDR3 length: 14 amino acids. In germline, CDR1 is SGHAT, CDR2 FQDESV (reference sequence). V lost 4 bases, J lost 1 base, and 10 bases lay in between. Here the CDR3 reads CASSSGGTNTEAFF. The CDR3 DNA sequence: TGTGCCAGCAGCTCCGGAGGGACGAACACTGAAGCTTTCTTT.

The V and J genes are TRBV30 and TRBJ2-7; TRBD1 agrees at 10 bases. The CDR3 spans 15 residues. Per germline, CDR1 GTSNPN and CDR2 SVGIG (reference sequence). The trim removed 1 base at V and 1 base at J, leaving 4 bases unmatched. The CDR3 protein is CAWSGDRGYSYEQYF. The CDR3 nucleotides are TGTGCCTGGAGTGGGGACAGGGGCTATTCCTACGAGCAGTACTTC.